These 32 T cell receptor beta chains were all obtained from the same sample, sequenced in a study of high-grade serous ovarian cancer treatment subgroups. Measured with immunoSEQ multiplex PCR; TCRdb has only the in-frame clones, and not every one. The sample consists of 5,500 to 6,000 clones, roughly 66% of them appearing once. The tumor samples were collected prior to definitive surgery or chemotherapy. Sequencing was carried out using tumor tissue. These receptor sequences come from a human donor with high-grade serous ovarian cancer.

The V and J genes are TRBV20-1 and TRBJ1-2, with 7 nucleotides matching TRBD1. After removal of 6 bases from V and 5 bases from J, the junction contained 3 bases not matched to a gene. The CDR3 extends over 11 amino acids. Per germline, CDR1 DFQATT and CDR2 SNEGSKA (reference sequence). CDR3 sequence reads: CSAETGYGYTF. CDR3 sequence (DNA): TGCAGTGCCGAGACAGGGTATGGCTACACCTTC.

This chain links TRBV6-5 with TRBJ1-1; the D gene is possibly TRBD1 (5 bases). The length of the CDR3 is 14 residues. Germline CDR1 is MNHEY and CDR2 is SVGAGI. The V and J ends lost 9 bases and 1 base respectively, with 15 bases between them. CDR3 DNA: TGTGCCAGTAAACTACTGGGGGGGAACACTGAAGCTTTCTTT. This translates into CASKLLGGNTEAFF.

This chain connects TRBV28 to TRBJ2-1; D ambiguous. The V and J ends lost 2 bases and 4 bases respectively, with 12 bases between them. Germline V gene lookup returns CDR1 MDHEN and CDR2 SYDVKM. This CDR3 region has 15 residues. CDR3 protein: CASSLRGSRYNEQFF. As DNA, the CDR3 is TGTGCCAGCAGTTTACGTGGGTCGAGATACAATGAGCAGTTCTTC. Full variable domain (missing parts from reference TRBV28 and TRBJ2-1): DVKVTQSSRYLVKRTGEKVFLECVQDMDHENMFWYRQDPGLGLRLIYFSYDVKMKEKGDIPEGYSVSREKKERFSLILESASTNQTSMYLCASSLRGSRYNEQFFGPGTRLTVL.

V gene TRBV9 combines with J gene TRBJ1-4; D is unresolved. The germline gives CDR1 SGDLS, CDR2 YYNGEE. V lost 4 bases to trimming and J lost 5 bases, with 15 bases between them. The CDR3 covers 15 residues. CDR3 sequence (DNA): TGTGCCAGCAGCCCATTAATAGGTTCGAATGAAAAACTGTTTTTT. It translates to CASSPLIGSNEKLFF. Filled out from reference TRBV9 and TRBJ1-4, the complete variable domain reads DSGVTQTPKHLITATGQRVTLRCSPRSGDLSVYWYQQSLDQGLQFLIQYYNGEERAKGNILERFSAQQFPDLHSELNLSSLELGDSALYFCASSPLIGSNEKLFFGSGTQLSVL.

This clone appeared a few times. The rearrangement joins TRBV6-5 to TRBJ1-6, with 9 bases lining up with TRBD1. Trimming at V came to 8 bases and at J to 8 bases, leaving 7 bases not matched to a gene. Germline-derived CDR1 and CDR2 are MNHEY and SVGAGI. The CDR3 is made up of 14 amino acids. The CDR3 sequence is CASGTGLSYSPLHF. DNA for the CDR3: TGTGCCAGCGGGACAGGGTTGTCCTATTCACCCCTCCACTTT.

The chain links TRBV5-1 to TRBJ2-5; the match to TRBD2 covers 8 bases. Germline assignment: CDR1 SGHRS and CDR2 YFSETQ. The V gene end was trimmed by 3 bases and the J gene end by 5 bases; junction bases not matched to a gene: 3. This CDR3 contains 13 residues. CDR3 coding DNA: TGCGCCAGCAGCTCCCCGGGGGGGGAGACCCAGTACTTC. Translation: CASSSPGGETQYF.

The chain joins TRBV5-1 to TRBJ2-3, with a tentative D call TRBD2 (6 bases). Germline V gene data show CDR1 as SGHRS and CDR2 as YFSETQ. CDR3 length equals 16 residues. V lost 0 bases and J 4 bases, leaving 15 bases between the germline ends. The CDR3: CASSLARGNIADTQYF. CDR3 in DNA: TGCGCCAGCAGCTTGGCTCGGGGGAATATTGCAGATACGCAGTATTTT.

The rearrangement uses TRBV27 and TRBJ2-7; no clear D gene. The CDR3 is 14 amino acids. Between the trimmed V and J ends, which lost 4 bases and 0 bases, there was a span of 10 bases. The germline V gene encodes CDR1 MNHEY and CDR2 SMNVEV (reference sequence). In DNA, the CDR3 is TGTGCCAGCAGTTGGTACCAGAGCTCCTACGAGCAGTACTTC. Its protein is CASSWYQSSYEQYF.

This clone was observed a handful of times. This sequence joins TRBV6-4 and TRBJ2-7; tentatively, D is TRBD2 (5 bases). Germline values: CDR1 MRHNA, CDR2 SNTAGT. Trimming took off 2 bases at V and 6 bases at J, with 8 bases between the two ends. The CDR3 length is 12 residues. CDR3 in DNA: TGTGCCAGCAGTGACAACGGGGTCGAGCAGTACTTC. Residues: CASSDNGVEQYF.

Only a few counts were recorded for this clone. This chain joins TRBV7-9 and TRBJ2-2; D is unclear. Per the germline V gene, CDR1 is SEHNR and CDR2 is FQNEAQ (reference sequence). Trimming removed 0 bases from V and 8 bases from J, with 10 bases in between. The CDR3 has 14 amino acids. The CDR3 sequence is CASSLALPDGELFF. The CDR3 DNA is TGTGCCAGCAGCTTAGCCCTCCCTGATGGGGAGCTGTTTTTT.

This chain links TRBV9 with TRBJ1-2; 7 positions match TRBD1. The length of the CDR3 is 13 residues. Germline assignment: CDR1 SGDLS and CDR2 YYNGEE. With 7 bases clipped from V and 5 bases from J, the junction kept 8 bases outside the gene matches. DNA for the CDR3: TGTGCCAGCTCCCTGGGACAGACATATGGCTACACCTTC. Residues: CASSLGQTYGYTF. Filled out from reference TRBV9 and TRBJ1-2, the complete variable domain reads DSGVTQTPKHLITATGQRVTLRCSPRSGDLSVYWYQQSLDQGLQFLIQYYNGEERAKGNILERFSAQQFPDLHSELNLSSLELGDSALYFCASSLGQTYGYTFGSGTRLTVV.

The rearrangement links TRBV4-2 to TRBJ2-2; either TRBD1 or TRBD2 may supply D (5 bases each). Deletions cut 4 bases from V and 2 bases from J, with 14 bases between. The CDR3 covers 16 residues. Per the germline V gene, CDR1 is LGHNA and CDR2 is YNFKEQ. The CDR3 bases are TGTGCCAGCAGCCCTATGCCAGGGACCAACACCGGGGAGCTGTTTTTT. It yields the protein CASSPMPGTNTGELFF.

The J gene is TRBJ2-3, the V gene TRBV7-9, with TRBD2 matching over 8 bases. The V gene's germline CDR1 is SEHNR and CDR2 FQNEAQ (reference sequence). The length of the CDR3 is 17 residues. Losses at the gene ends were 6 bases for V and 2 bases for J; bases not matched to a gene: 13. The CDR3 region has the DNA TGTGCCAGCAGAGGGGGGCGGCTAGCGGGTTTCACAGATACGCAGTATTTT. This codes for CASRGGRLAGFTDTQYF.

This chain links TRBV28 with TRBJ1-1; maybe TRBD1 (6 bases). Germline V gene sequence: CDR1 MDHEN, CDR2 SYDVKM. V dropped 6 bases and J dropped 5 bases, with 19 bases sitting between them. This CDR3 contains 15 residues. CDR3 region: CASRSRGHRKTEAFF. CDR3 sequence (DNA): TGTGCCAGCAGAAGCCGGGGACATAGAAAGACTGAAGCTTTCTTT.

This CDR3 reads CASSPLVLRTGYEQYF. In DNA form, the CDR3 reads TGTGCCAGCTCACCACTGGTACTGAGGACAGGCTACGAGCAGTACTTC. V usage is TRBV18 and J usage is TRBJ2-7, with 7 bases aligning to TRBD1. With V trimmed by 1 base and J by 3 bases, 9 bases remained unmatched. Germline CDR1 KGHSH, CDR2 LQKENI. The CDR3 totals 16 residues.

The chain joins TRBV28 to TRBJ2-5; 7 positions agree with TRBD1. Matching the DNA end better, TRBJ2-7 makes the J call doubtful. Germline CDR1 MDHEN, CDR2 SYDVKM. The CDR3 consists of 14 residues. The CDR3 DNA is TGTGCCAGCAGAACCCAGCAGGGGGTCTACGAGCAGTACTTC. Translated: CASRTQQGVYEQYF.

The chain has TRBV15 and TRBJ2-3; D might be TRBD1 (5 bases). This CDR3 contains 13 residues. Germline CDR1 is LNHNV and CDR2 is YYDKDF (reference sequence). Trimming stripped 5 bases from V and 9 bases from J, with 15 bases between. CDR3 nucleotide sequence: TGTGCCACCAGCGCTACGTGGGGCAGGACGCAGTATTTT. Amino acids: CATSATWGRTQYF.

The genes are TRBV10-3 and TRBJ2-7, with no clear D. This CDR3 is built from 12 residues. The V end was cut by 6 bases, the J end by 4 bases, with 10 bases between. The germline V gene encodes CDR1 ENHRY and CDR2 SYGVKD. CDR3 in amino acids: CAIRSNPYEQYF. CDR3 sequence (DNA): TGTGCCATCAGGAGCAACCCTTACGAGCAGTACTTC.

This chain connects TRBV29-1 to TRBJ1-1; D is undetermined. V was clipped by 4 bases and J by 0 bases, with 12 bases between them. The CDR3 is 14 residues long. Germline loops: CDR1 SQVTM, CDR2 ANQGSEA. The CDR3 DNA is TGCAGCGTTGTCAGTGATGACCTGAACACTGAAGCTTTCTTT. Translation: CSVVSDDLNTEAFF.

This clone has more than one count but fewer than ten. The chain carries TRBV2 and TRBJ1-5; TRBD1 aligns across 9 bases. V gave up 4 bases and J gave up 5 bases; unmatched junction bases: 0. This CDR3 has 13 amino acids. The germline V gene encodes CDR1 SNHLY and CDR2 FYNNEI. In DNA, the CDR3 is TGTGCCAGCAGTGGGACAGGGGATCAGCCCCAGCATTTT. Protein: CASSGTGDQPQHF.

The chain carries TRBV7-9 and TRBJ2-5; no firm D call. V shed 3 bases and J shed 3 bases, with 8 bases lying between them. The germline V gene encodes CDR1 SEHNR and CDR2 FQNEAQ (reference sequence). This CDR3 has 13 residues. The CDR3 bases are TGTGCCAGCAGCTTTGCAGGCGAAGAGACCCAGTACTTC. It codes for CASSFAGEETQYF.

The chain has TRBV4-3 and TRBJ1-2; unclear D gene. The germline V gene has CDR1 LGHNA and CDR2 YSLEER. The CDR3 totals 12 residues. V was trimmed by 1 base and J by 4 bases, leaving 4 bases between them. This CDR3 is CASSQGAYGYTF. CDR3 coding DNA: TGCGCCAGCAGCCAAGGAGCCTATGGCTACACCTTC.

The chain has TRBV4-3 and TRBJ1-5, with D perhaps matching TRBD1 (5 bases). Germline V lookup: CDR1 LGHNA, CDR2 YSLEER. This CDR3 is built from 16 residues. The V end was cut by 1 base, the J end by 0 bases, with 10 bases between. CDR3 sequence reads: CASSQATGSSNQPQHF. The CDR3 DNA sequence: TGCGCCAGCAGCCAAGCCACAGGTTCTAGCAATCAGCCCCAGCATTTT.

V and J are TRBV5-1 and TRBJ1-1; no firm D call. Germline V gene lookup returns CDR1 SGHRS and CDR2 YFSETQ. Trimming removed 2 bases at V and 3 bases at J, with 5 bases between. The CDR3 has 12 residues. The CDR3, as DNA: TGCGCCAGCAGCTTATATGACACTGAAGCTTTCTTT. As protein: CASSLYDTEAFF.

This sequence joins TRBV6-1 and TRBJ1-1; 9 bases are a match to TRBD1. The CDR3 loop spans 13 amino acids. The germline CDR1 and CDR2 sequences are MNHNS and SASEGT. V lost 7 bases to trimming and J lost 6 bases; unmatched junction nucleotides: 6. This chain's CDR3 is CASKGTGSAEAFF. CDR3 in DNA: TGTGCCAGCAAGGGGACAGGGAGCGCTGAAGCTTTCTTT.

The gene calls are TRBV20-1 and TRBJ1-4; D uncertain. CDR3 length: 11 amino acids. CDR1 DFQATT and CDR2 SNEGSKA come from the germline V gene (reference sequence). The V end lost 7 bases, the J end lost 7 bases, and 10 bases lay between the germline ends. The CDR3 spells CSGANSEKLFF. The CDR3 nucleotides read TGCAGTGGGGCCAACTCTGAAAAACTGTTTTTT.

The chain couples TRBV2 to TRBJ1-1; D remains ambiguous. There are 14 residues in the CDR3. Germline CDR1 SNHLY, CDR2 FYNNEI. Trimming cost V 8 bases and J 3 bases, with 16 bases left between them. CDR3 sequence reads: CASREPLKDTEAFF. The CDR3, as DNA: TGTGCCAGCCGGGAGCCCCTAAAGGACACTGAAGCTTTCTTT. Combining the CDR3 with reference TRBV2 and TRBJ1-1 gives the whole variable domain EPEVTQTPSHQVTQMGQEVILRCVPISNHLYFYWYRQILGQKVEFLVSFYNNEISEKSEIFDDQFSVERPDGSNFTLKIRSTKLEDSAMYFCASREPLKDTEAFFGQGTRLTVV.

The chain combines TRBV11-1 with TRBJ1-1; the D gene is possibly TRBD1 (6 bases). This CDR3 is built from 15 residues. Trimming took off 5 bases at V and 5 bases at J, with 18 bases between the two ends. CDR1 is SGHAT, CDR2 FQDESV, per germline (reference sequence). CDR3 bases: TGTGCCAGCAGCACAATTACAGGGAGGGGGACTGAAGCTTTCTTT. It translates to CASSTITGRGTEAFF.

The chain couples TRBV29-1 to TRBJ2-3, with 11 bases identical to TRBD2. V lost 6 bases and J lost 6; bases outside the gene matches: 5. The CDR3 length is 13 residues. Looked up from germline, CDR1 is SQVTM and CDR2 is ANQGSEA. The CDR3 reads CSVLAGGHDTQYF. CDR3 DNA sequence: TGCAGCGTATTAGCGGGGGGGCACGATACGCAGTATTTT.

The chain recombines TRBV7-2 with TRBJ1-1, with 10 bases identical to TRBD1. From germline, CDR1 is SGHTA and CDR2 FQGNSA. Trimming removed 1 base from V and 1 base from J; junction bases left unmatched: 6. The CDR3 has 17 residues. As DNA, the CDR3 is TGTGCCAGCAGCTTAGGAGGGACAGGGGTGAAGAACACTGAAGCTTTCTTT. It specifies CASSLGGTGVKNTEAFF.

In its sample, this clone ranks as medium-sized. The chain recombines TRBV29-1 with TRBJ1-1, with D unresolved. V lost 5 bases, J lost 1 base, and 5 bases lay in between. Germline V gene sequence: CDR1 SQVTM, CDR2 ANQGSEA. The CDR3 runs 11 residues. The CDR3 is CSVTSNTEAFF. The CDR3 region has the DNA TGCAGCGTTACCTCGAACACTGAAGCTTTCTTT.

This clone is labeled as medium-sized. The chain combines TRBV10-3 with TRBJ2-2; possibly TRBD1 or TRBD2 for D (5 bases each). CDR1 is ENHRY and CDR2 is SYGVKD in the germline V gene. V gave up 7 bases and J gave up 7 bases, with 16 bases separating them. There are 14 residues in the CDR3. The CDR3 here is CAINRDGGIGELFF. The CDR3, as DNA: TGTGCCATCAACCGGGACGGAGGTATCGGGGAGCTGTTTTTT.